This T cell receptor (beta chain) stems from a study of cytomegalovirus exposure and HLA in healthy donors. The CDR3 runs 16 residues. Looked up from germline, CDR1 is SGHVS and CDR2 is FQNEAQ. V was clipped by 5 bases and J by 1 base, with 16 bases between them. On this clone itself: Antigen specificity is unknown.

The study's findings and limits: It was shown in a later analysis that HLA-associated TCR beta chains were more clonally expanded than other, equally common chains.

60 Vbeta and 13 Jbeta primers were used in PCR. Here immunoSEQ multiplex PCR was the method, and the copy in TCRdb shows in-frame clones only, minus some. Of 150,000 to 200,000 clones detected, roughly 85% appear once; the ten largest clones hold around a tenth. This TCR came from a man between 18 and 35 years old in good health and CMV-seropositive. The V call is TRBV7-8, the J call TRBJ2-3; tentatively, D is TRBD1 (6 bases). Sequencing was carried out using PBMCs. The chain's CDR3 is CASSPLGGFGTDTQYF. The DNA of the CDR3 is TGTGCCAGCAGCCCACTAGGGGGTTTCGGCACAGATACGCAGTATTTT.